The next 23 T cell receptor beta chains were all read from a single sample in a study of T cells after yellow fever vaccination (dated by TCRdb to the late 2010s). What this sample's treatment or condition label stands for: live attenuated yellow fever vaccine strain. Library preparation used 5' RACE. The data were produced on an Illumina NovaSeq 6000. TCRdb trimmed public reads at Q25 via fastp, called clones via MiXCR and kept in-frame beta chains. Every distinct CDR3 protein forms one entry, paired with its most common genes and DNA. The table for this sample lists about 170,000 distinct CDR3 sequences; about 10% of them were counted only once. About 40% of the sample belongs to the ten largest clones. The sample was CD8+ T cells sorted from PBMCs, taken 15 days after the yellow fever booster vaccination. Receptors were obtained from a young man who received the YFV17D yellow fever vaccine.

There are a few counts of this clonotype. The chain has TRBV5-5 and TRBJ2-7; TRBD1 agrees at 8 bases. CDR3 length equals 17 residues. With V trimmed by 1 base and J by 0 bases, 9 bases remained unmatched. The V gene's germline CDR1 is SGHKS and CDR2 YYEKEE (reference sequence). CDR3 protein: CASSLILGQDFSYEQYF. Written as DNA, the CDR3 is TGTGCCAGCAGCTTGATTTTGGGACAGGACTTCTCCTACGAGCAGTACTTC.

CDR3 region: CASVGLAGGLTDTQYF. The CDR3, as DNA: TGTGCCAGTGTGGGGCTAGCGGGGGGCCTCACAGATACGCAGTATTTT. The rearrangement links TRBV27 to TRBJ2-3; 11 bases agree with TRBD2. The J segment lost 2 bases and the V segment lost 9 bases, leaving 10 bases of the junction unmatched. This CDR3 region has 16 residues. CDR1 is MNHEY and CDR2 is SMNVEV in the germline V gene (reference sequence).

This clonotype was seen ten or more times. This chain uses TRBV29-1 with TRBJ1-2; the D is unclear. Trimming pared 6 bases from V and 1 base from J, leaving 6 bases between. CDR3 size: 11 residues. Germline CDR1 is SQVTM and CDR2 is ANQGSEA. The CDR3 loop reads CSVDDNYGYTF. CDR3 coding DNA: TGCAGCGTGGATGATAACTATGGCTACACCTTC.

Ten or more counts support this clonotype. The CDR3 nucleotides are TGTGCCAGCAGCGTGGACTCATCCTACGAGCAGTACTTC. Its protein is CASSVDSSYEQYF. The chain carries TRBV9 and TRBJ2-7; maybe TRBD2 (5 bases). Germline lookup yields CDR1 SGDLS and CDR2 YYNGEE. The ends were cut back, 2 bases at V and 1 base at J, with 7 bases in the middle. This CDR3 is 13 amino acids long. The whole variable domain, remainder taken from reference TRBV9 and TRBJ2-7, is DSGVTQTPKHLITATGQRVTLRCSPRSGDLSVYWYQQSLDQGLQFLIQYYNGEERAKGNILERFSAQQFPDLHSELNLSSLELGDSALYFCASSVDSSYEQYFGPGTRLTVT.

This clonotype came up a few times. CDR3 coding DNA: TGCAGTGCTAGAGAGTACCCGGGGGGGCAAGGCTACACCTTC. Translating gives CSAREYPGGQGYTF. V gene TRBV20-1 combines with J gene TRBJ1-2, with a tentative D call TRBD1 (6 bases). There are 14 residues in the CDR3. Germline V gene lookup returns CDR1 DFQATT and CDR2 SNEGSKA (reference sequence). Trimming took 0 bases from V and 8 from J, leaving 16 bases between them.

This clonotype turned up a few times. V usage is TRBV6-5 and J usage is TRBJ2-7; D possibly corresponds to TRBD2 (6 bases). Germline V lookup: CDR1 MNHEY, CDR2 SVGAGI. Trimming pared 4 bases from V and 2 bases from J, leaving 12 bases between. CDR3 size: 14 residues. The CDR3 sequence: CASSLSAGPYEQYV. The CDR3 DNA sequence: TGTGCCAGCAGTTTGTCAGCGGGTCCCTACGAGCAGTACGTC.

This clonotype appeared a few times. This sequence joins TRBV7-2 and TRBJ2-3, with D unresolved. Germline assignment: CDR1 SGHTA and CDR2 FQGNSA. Trimming stripped 7 bases from V and 1 base from J, with 12 bases between. This CDR3 has 14 residues. The CDR3 protein is CASTVGSGTDTQYF. In DNA, the CDR3 is TGTGCCAGCACCGTGGGATCAGGCACAGATACGCAGTATTTT.

The chain recombines TRBV28 with TRBJ1-6; D gene unclear. CDR3 length equals 16 residues. Germline CDR1 and CDR2: MDHEN and SYDVKM. The V end lost 2 bases, the J end lost 0 bases, and 8 bases lay between the germline ends. CDR3 region: CASSLLVGSYNSPLHF. The CDR3 DNA is TGTGCCAGCAGTTTACTGGTTGGCTCCTATAATTCACCCCTCCACTTT.

The chain carries TRBV5-1 and TRBJ1-1; tentatively, D is TRBD1 (6 bases). This CDR3 spans 14 amino acids. With 4 bases removed from V and 2 bases from J, the gap between germline ends came to 12 bases. Per the germline V gene, CDR1 is SGHRS and CDR2 is YFSETQ. CDR3 sequence: CASSMGTPNTEAFF. The DNA of the CDR3 is TGCGCCAGCAGCATGGGGACACCCAACACTGAAGCTTTCTTT.

This clonotype turned up a few times. The rearrangement links TRBV18 to TRBJ2-3; D may match TRBD1 or TRBD2 (7 bases each). The germline V gene encodes CDR1 KGHSH and CDR2 LQKENI. The CDR3 is made up of 17 amino acids. Trimming took off 3 bases at V and 0 bases at J, with 16 bases between the two ends. CDR3: CASSPGGGQRSTDTQYF. The CDR3 nucleotides read TGTGCCAGCTCACCGGGAGGGGGACAGAGAAGCACAGATACGCAGTATTTT.

This chain joins TRBV4-1 and TRBJ1-5; the match to TRBD1 covers 10 bases. The CDR3 is 15 residues long. The junction had 9 bases not matched to a gene; V was cut back by 3 bases and J by 10 bases. Germline V gene sequence: CDR1 MGHRA, CDR2 YSYEKL. In DNA form, the CDR3 reads TGCGCCAGCAGCCACTCCGGGACAGGGGACGATCCCCAGCATTTT. Translation: CASSHSGTGDDPQHF.

The table lists this clonotype with many counts. The chain recombines TRBV30 with TRBJ2-2; D remains unclear. Germline V gene lookup returns CDR1 GTSNPN and CDR2 SVGIG (reference sequence). This CDR3 region has 16 residues. Deletions cut 2 bases from V and 0 bases from J, with 13 bases between. The CDR3 nucleotides are TGTGCCTGGAGTCATTACAGTGATTCGAACACCGGGGAGCTGTTTTTT. It is translated as CAWSHYSDSNTGELFF.

This clonotype appeared a few times. The rearrangement links TRBV14 to TRBJ2-1; no definite D call. Germline lookup yields CDR1 SGHDN and CDR2 FVKESK. V lost 1 base to trimming and J lost 6 bases, with 19 bases between them. This CDR3 has 17 amino acids. CDR3 coding DNA: TGTGCCAGCAGCCAAGTGGGGAAAAAGCGACGAGGCAATGAGCAGTTCTTC. This gives the protein CASSQVGKKRRGNEQFF.

This clonotype appeared a few times. The genes are TRBV20-1 and TRBJ2-7, with TRBD1 matching 9 bases. The CDR3 is 15 amino acids. Trimming removed 4 bases from V and 4 bases from J; junction bases left unmatched: 11. Germline CDR1 reads DFQATT; CDR2 reads SNEGSKA (reference sequence). CDR3 DNA: TGCAGTGCTACTCATCACGGGACAGGGACATACGAGCAGTACTTC. It encodes CSATHHGTGTYEQYF.

The genes are TRBV4-1 and TRBJ1-1, with 7 bases lining up with TRBD1. The V segment lost 0 bases and the J segment 4 bases; nucleotides outside the gene matches: 5. CDR1 is MGHRA, CDR2 YSYEKL, per germline. The CDR3 is made up of 15 amino acids. The CDR3 DNA sequence: TGCGCCAGCAGCCAAGAGATGTGGACAGGCACTGAAGCTTTCTTT. Amino acids: CASSQEMWTGTEAFF.

This clonotype has only a few counts. This chain joins TRBV20-1 and TRBJ2-5; D might be TRBD2 (6 bases). Germline-derived CDR1 and CDR2 are DFQATT and SNEGSKA (reference sequence). The CDR3 is 13 amino acids. The V end lost 6 bases, the J end lost 7 bases, and 18 bases lay between the germline ends. CDR3 sequence: CSAHPTQGGTQYF. The CDR3 DNA reads as TGCAGTGCGCACCCAACCCAGGGAGGGACCCAGTACTTC.

CDR3 in DNA: TGTGCCAGCAGCCCGGCGGATGGCTCTCCGTCAGACAATGAGCAGTTCTTC. Protein: CASSPADGSPSDNEQFF. This chain joins TRBV11-2 and TRBJ2-1, with D uncertain. Germline values: CDR1 SGHAT, CDR2 FQNNGV. Trimming cost V 5 bases and J 5 bases, with 22 bases left between them. This CDR3 is built from 17 residues. Full variable domain (remainder filled in from reference TRBV11-2 and TRBJ2-1): EAGVAQSPRYKIIEKRQSVAFWCNPISGHATLYWYQQILGQGPKLLIQFQNNGVVDDSQLPKDRFSAERLKGVDSTLKIQPAKLEDSAVYLCASSPADGSPSDNEQFFGPGTRLTVL.

The chain carries TRBV6-5 and TRBJ1-2, with unresolved D. The CDR3 sequence is 15 residues long. Germline lookup yields CDR1 MNHEY and CDR2 SVGAGI. V shed 4 bases and J shed 3 bases, with 15 bases lying between them. CDR3 DNA: TGTGCCAGCAGTTTAAAGGACCGTTCCCACTATGGCTACACCTTC. This encodes CASSLKDRSHYGYTF.

This clonotype turned up a few times. This chain connects TRBV7-3 to TRBJ2-6, with unresolved D. The CDR3 is 15 amino acids. Germline assignment: CDR1 SGHTA and CDR2 FQGTGA. V was shortened by 1 base and J by 2 bases, with 6 bases between the two germline ends. CDR3 residues: CASSLMAAGANVLTF. The CDR3 region has the DNA TGTGCCAGCAGCTTAATGGCAGCTGGGGCCAACGTCCTGACTTTC. Full variable domain (outside the CDR3, taken from reference TRBV7-3 and TRBJ2-6): GAGVSQTPSNKVTEKGKYVELRCDPISGHTALYWYRQSLGQGPEFLIYFQGTGAADDSGLPNDRFFAVRPEGSVSTLKIQRTERGDSAVYLCASSLMAAGANVLTFGAGSRLTVL.

In its sample, this clonotype was seen a few times. The chain has TRBV5-6 and TRBJ2-1, with 7 bases that match TRBD2. The germline V gene encodes CDR1 SGHDT and CDR2 YYEEEE. This CDR3 contains 16 residues. After removal of 3 bases from V and 4 bases from J, the junction contained 10 bases not matched to a gene. The DNA of the CDR3 is TGTGCCAGCAGCTCGACCAGCGGGACTACTTACAATGAGCAGTTCTTC. This sequence encodes CASSSTSGTTYNEQFF.

Only a few counts were recorded for this clonotype. The V gene is TRBV27, the J gene TRBJ2-7; 7 bases line up with TRBD1. The CDR3 extends over 13 amino acids. V lost 6 bases, J lost 3 bases, and 5 bases stayed unmatched. Per the germline V gene, CDR1 is MNHEY and CDR2 is SMNVEV (reference sequence). The CDR3 is CASSPGQLYEQYF. The CDR3 DNA follows: TGTGCCAGCAGCCCGGGACAGCTCTACGAGCAGTACTTC.

V gene TRBV3-1 combines with J gene TRBJ2-5, with 7 positions matching TRBD1. CDR1 LGHDT and CDR2 YNNKEL come from the germline V gene (reference sequence). CDR3 length: 14 amino acids. The V gene end was trimmed by 4 bases and the J gene end by 1 base; junction bases not matched to a gene: 3. CDR3 loop: CASSPRDSQETQYF. In nucleotides, the CDR3 is TGTGCCAGCAGCCCACGGGACAGCCAAGAGACCCAGTACTTC.

The CDR3 nucleotides read TGTGCCAGCAGCCTTAGCGGGTCCTACGAGCAGTACTTC. It encodes CASSLSGSYEQYF. The chain employs TRBV27 and TRBJ2-7; 7 nucleotides agree with TRBD2. The germline V gene encodes CDR1 MNHEY and CDR2 SMNVEV (reference sequence). Unmatched junction bases numbered 3, after V lost 6 bases and J lost 1 base. The CDR3 covers 13 residues.